This T cell receptor beta chain was documented in a study of T cell responses to AZD1222 COVID-19 vaccine. General study points: Per reports, nearly half of all spike-specific TCRs target regions that are unmutated in variants. Seropositivity was recorded at baseline in only a handful of AZD1222 recipients.

The protocol was immunoSEQ multiplex PCR, while the TCRdb copy is restricted to in-frame clones and leaves out a portion. Of some 200,000 clones listed, more than 85% are singletons. This CDR3 is built from 13 residues. Germline V gives CDR1 LNHDA, CDR2 SQIVND (reference sequence). Investigators merged groups given second doses at roughly 4 or roughly 12 weeks. About this clone: Antigen unknown. The junction does not match germline at one end; this may be a read error.

The chain employs TRBV19 and TRBJ1-2, with D maybe TRBD1 (5 bases). The source was peripheral blood, collected 28 days after the second AZD1222 dose. This clonotype originated in an adult who received the AZD1222 COVID-19 vaccine. CDR3 sequence reads: CASSIDIFGTSRF. In DNA, the CDR3 is TGTGCCAGTAGTATAGATATTTTTGGGACTTCCAGGTTC.